This TCR beta chain was captured by sequencing in a study of blood T cell repertoires in COVID-19. The overall study: Sites across the United States, Italy and Spain contributed samples from acute and convalescent COVID-19.

This CDR3 spans 13 amino acids. Looked up from germline, CDR1 is SNHLY and CDR2 is FYNNEI. V lost 6 bases to trimming and J lost 5 bases; unmatched junction nucleotides: 6. In the authors' methods: Amplification from reference gene primers served as the basis for estimated nucleated cell counts. Method: immunoSEQ multiplex PCR; TCRdb's copy keeps in-frame clones and lacks some. V and J calls and clone size are given by that table; D and trimming were obtained from the DNA. In the table there are 250,000 to 300,000 clones, roughly 89% of which are singletons. The TCR comes from a woman aged 40 to 50 who had recovered from COVID-19. Sequencing was performed on peripheral blood. V gene TRBV2 combines with J gene TRBJ2-5, with 7 bases lining up with TRBD1. The DNA of the CDR3 is TGTGCCAGCAGCATCAGGGGGATCGAGACCCAGTACTTC. Protein product: CASSIRGIETQYF.